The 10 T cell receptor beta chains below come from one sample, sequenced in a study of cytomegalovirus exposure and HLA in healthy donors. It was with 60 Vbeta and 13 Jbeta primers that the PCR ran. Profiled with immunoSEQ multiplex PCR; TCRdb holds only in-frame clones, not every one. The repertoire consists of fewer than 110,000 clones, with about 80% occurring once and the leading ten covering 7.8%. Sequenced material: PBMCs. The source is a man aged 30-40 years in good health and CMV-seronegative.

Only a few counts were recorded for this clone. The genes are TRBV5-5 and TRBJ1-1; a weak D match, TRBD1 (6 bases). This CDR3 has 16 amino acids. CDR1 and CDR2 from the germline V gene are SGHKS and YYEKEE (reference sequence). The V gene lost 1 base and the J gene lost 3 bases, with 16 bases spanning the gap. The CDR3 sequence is CASSLLGGGLDTEAFF. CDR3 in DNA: TGTGCCAGCAGCTTGCTAGGGGGGGGGTTAGACACTGAAGCTTTCTTT. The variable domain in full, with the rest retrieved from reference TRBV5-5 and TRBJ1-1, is DAGVTQSPTHLIKTRGQQVTLRCSPISGHKSVSWYQQVLGQGPQFIFQYYEKEERGRGNFPDRFSARQFPNYSSELNVNALLLGDSALYLCASSLLGGGLDTEAFFGQGTRLTVV.

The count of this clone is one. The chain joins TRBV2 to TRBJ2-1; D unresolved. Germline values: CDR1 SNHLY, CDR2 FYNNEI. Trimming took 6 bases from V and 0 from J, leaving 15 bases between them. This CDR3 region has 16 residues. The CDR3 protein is CASSTDGSNSYNEQFF. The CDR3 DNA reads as TGTGCCAGCAGCACCGACGGGTCCAACTCCTACAATGAGCAGTTCTTC. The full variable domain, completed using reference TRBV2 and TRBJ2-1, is EPEVTQTPSHQVTQMGQEVILRCVPISNHLYFYWYRQILGQKVEFLVSFYNNEISEKSEIFDDQFSVERPDGSNFTLKIRSTKLEDSAMYFCASSTDGSNSYNEQFFGPGTRLTVL.

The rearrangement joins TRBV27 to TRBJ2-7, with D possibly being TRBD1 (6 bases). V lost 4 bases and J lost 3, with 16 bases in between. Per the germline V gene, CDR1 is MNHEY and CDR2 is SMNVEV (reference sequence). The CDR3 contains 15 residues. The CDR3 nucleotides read TGTGCCAGCAGTTACGCCGGTACAGGGTTCTACGAGCAGTACTTC. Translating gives CASSYAGTGFYEQYF.

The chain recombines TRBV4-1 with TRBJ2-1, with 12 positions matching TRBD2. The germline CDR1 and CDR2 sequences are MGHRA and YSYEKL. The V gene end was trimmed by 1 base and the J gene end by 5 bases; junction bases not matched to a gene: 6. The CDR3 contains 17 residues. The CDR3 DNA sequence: TGCGCCAGCAGCCAAGGGCGCCTAGCGGGGGGGCACAATGAGCAGTTCTTC. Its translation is CASSQGRLAGGHNEQFF.

CDR3 bases: TGTGCCAGCAGTCCGCGTCCCGCTACTTCCTACGAGCAGTACTTC. As protein: CASSPRPATSYEQYF. V and J are TRBV27 and TRBJ2-7; D gene unclear. The CDR3 runs 15 residues. V was cut by 5 bases and J by 1 base, with 15 bases left in between. Germline CDR1 is MNHEY and CDR2 is SMNVEV (reference sequence).

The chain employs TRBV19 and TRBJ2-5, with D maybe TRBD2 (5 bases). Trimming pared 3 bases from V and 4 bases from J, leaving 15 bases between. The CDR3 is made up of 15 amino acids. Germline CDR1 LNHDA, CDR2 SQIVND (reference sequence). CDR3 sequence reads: CASSILGGEGETQYF. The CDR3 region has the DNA TGTGCCAGTAGTATTCTGGGTGGAGAGGGAGAGACCCAGTACTTC.

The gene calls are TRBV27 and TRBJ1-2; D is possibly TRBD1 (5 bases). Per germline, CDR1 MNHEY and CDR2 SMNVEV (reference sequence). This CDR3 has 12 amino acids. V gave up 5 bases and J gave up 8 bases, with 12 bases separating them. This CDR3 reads CASSASGLGYTF. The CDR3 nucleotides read TGTGCCAGCAGTGCCTCAGGGTTGGGCTACACCTTC.

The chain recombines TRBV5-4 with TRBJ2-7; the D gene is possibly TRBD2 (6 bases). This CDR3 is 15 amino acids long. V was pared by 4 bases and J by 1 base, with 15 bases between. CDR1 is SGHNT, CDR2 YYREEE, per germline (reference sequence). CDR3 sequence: CASSQVGGSSYEQYF. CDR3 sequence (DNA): TGTGCCAGCAGCCAAGTAGGAGGGAGTTCCTACGAGCAGTACTTC.

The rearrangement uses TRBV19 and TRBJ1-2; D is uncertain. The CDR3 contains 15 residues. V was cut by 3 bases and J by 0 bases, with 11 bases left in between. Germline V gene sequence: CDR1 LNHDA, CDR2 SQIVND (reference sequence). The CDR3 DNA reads TGTGCCAGTAGTATTGTTGGCACCTCTAACTATGGCTACACCTTC. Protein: CASSIVGTSNYGYTF.

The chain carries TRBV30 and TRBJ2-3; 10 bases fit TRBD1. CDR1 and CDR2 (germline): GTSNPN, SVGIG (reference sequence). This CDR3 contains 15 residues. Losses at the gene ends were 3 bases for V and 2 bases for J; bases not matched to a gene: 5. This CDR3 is CAWSLGQGNTDTQYF. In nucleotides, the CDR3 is TGTGCCTGGAGCCTGGGACAGGGGAACACAGATACGCAGTATTTT.